This T cell receptor beta chain was recovered during a study of T cells in Graves' hyperthyroidism and ophthalmopathy. RNA transcripts yielded amplified TCR beta CDR3 regions. Using the HTBI primer set, a first-round RT-PCR was run on the TCR CDR3. MiXCR, applied by TCRdb to the multiplex PCR reads, yields one record per CDR3 protein. This table has fewer than 750,000 distinct CDR3 sequences, 14% to 15% appearing once. Ophthalmopathy cases met thresholds of Clinical Activity Score at least 3, NOSPECS grade at least 4 and duration under 3 months. Many counts were recorded for this clonotype. The germline V and J ends were trimmed by 7 bases and 4 bases, with 14 bases remaining between them. CDR3 length: 13 amino acids. CDR1 MDHEN and CDR2 SYDVKM come from the germline V gene.

The origin of this receptor is a woman aged 40-49 years with Graves' ophthalmopathy. Sequenced material: blood. This chain links TRBV28 with TRBJ2-7, with D possibly matching TRBD1 (6 bases). The CDR3 DNA sequence: TGTGCCAGCATCAAGCTAGGGGGTTACGAGCAGTACTTC. The encoded protein is CASIKLGGYEQYF.